The next 20 T cell receptor beta chains were all read from a single sample in a study of CD8+ T cells in alopecia areata. It was cDNA, reverse transcribed from extracted RNA, that served as the sequencing template. The data were produced by immunoSEQ multiplex PCR, yet TCRdb's version contains in-frame clones alone and is incomplete. The sample carries about 180,000 clones, more than 60% recorded once. Here the sequenced sample was CD4+ T cells sorted from blood, taken at week 0. These receptors all come from a human donor with alopecia areata.

J is TRBJ2-3 and V is TRBV25-1, with D possibly being TRBD2 (5 bases). Looked up from germline, CDR1 is MGHDK and CDR2 is SYGVNS. CDR3 length: 16 residues. V gave up 3 bases and J gave up 0 bases, with 13 bases separating them. In nucleotides, the CDR3 is TGTGCCAGCAGTGATAGGACTGCTAGAAGCACAGATACGCAGTATTTT. Residues: CASSDRTARSTDTQYF.

V gene TRBV7-3 combines with J gene TRBJ1-5, with no clear D. Trimming took 2 bases from V and 3 from J, leaving 11 bases between them. Germline values: CDR1 SGHTA, CDR2 FQGTGA. CDR3 length: 15 amino acids. The CDR3 sequence: CASSLESGPNQPQHF. CDR3 coding DNA: TGTGCCAGCAGCTTAGAGTCGGGCCCCAATCAGCCCCAGCATTTT.

The chain recombines TRBV7-3 with TRBJ2-1; D unresolved. CDR3 size: 13 residues. The V end lost 4 bases, the J end lost 0 bases, and 4 bases lay between the germline ends. Looked up from germline, CDR1 is SGHTA and CDR2 is FQGTGA. The CDR3 bases are TGTGCCAGCAGCTCGGACTCCTACAATGAGCAGTTCTTC. Amino acid sequence: CASSSDSYNEQFF. Supplemented by reference TRBV7-3 and TRBJ2-1, the full variable domain reads GAGVSQTPSNKVTEKGKYVELRCDPISGHTALYWYRQSLGQGPEFLIYFQGTGAADDSGLPNDRFFAVRPEGSVSTLKIQRTERGDSAVYLCASSSDSYNEQFFGPGTRLTVL.

The rearrangement links TRBV6-5 to TRBJ1-1, with unresolved D. Trimming shortened V by 0 bases and J by 1 base, and 12 bases separated the two germline ends. Germline V lookup: CDR1 MNHEY, CDR2 SVGAGI. This CDR3 spans 16 amino acids. The CDR3 sequence is CASSYSRQTKNTEAFF. In DNA form, the CDR3 reads TGTGCCAGCAGTTACTCGAGGCAGACTAAGAACACTGAAGCTTTCTTT.

This chain links TRBV29-1 with TRBJ1-1, with 7 bases identical to TRBD1. CDR1 is SQVTM and CDR2 is ANQGSEA in the germline V gene. CDR3 length equals 14 residues. The trim removed 7 bases at V and 0 bases at J, leaving 8 bases unmatched. The DNA for the CDR3 is TGCAGCGCTCGGACAGGTCAAATGAACACTGAAGCTTTCTTT. Translating gives CSARTGQMNTEAFF.

The chain employs TRBV2 and TRBJ2-3; D unresolved. Trimming took 7 bases from V and 4 from J, leaving 12 bases between them. Germline V gives CDR1 SNHLY, CDR2 FYNNEI. The CDR3 contains 13 residues. The CDR3 reads CASIISYSDTQYF. CDR3 nucleotide sequence: TGTGCCAGCATTATAAGCTACTCAGATACGCAGTATTTT.

Note on this clone: Other DNA sequences in the sample encode the same CDR3. DNA for the CDR3: TGTGCCAGCTCACCGAGGCAGGGGAACTATGGCTACACCTTC. It specifies CASSPRQGNYGYTF. V usage is TRBV18 and J usage is TRBJ1-2; perhaps TRBD1 as D (6 bases). Trimming left V 3 bases short and J 2 bases short, with 10 bases between. The CDR3 loop spans 14 amino acids. Germline CDR1 reads KGHSH; CDR2 reads LQKENI.

About this clone itself: Different DNA sequences within this sample yield the same CDR3. V and J are TRBV29-1 and TRBJ2-7; 10 bases fit TRBD1. The CDR3 runs to 13 residues. Germline-derived CDR1 and CDR2 are SQVTM and ANQGSEA. J was trimmed by 3 bases and V by 6 bases; bases with no gene match: 5. The CDR3 nucleotides are TGCAGCGTCCGGGACAGGGGAAGCTACGAGCAGTACTTC. Protein sequence: CSVRDRGSYEQYF.

The chain is built from TRBV13 and TRBJ2-7; D is unclear. This CDR3 comprises 10 residues. Germline V gives CDR1 PRHDT, CDR2 FYEKMQ (reference sequence). Between the trimmed V and J ends, which lost 6 bases and 3 bases, there was a span of 3 bases. The chain's CDR3 is CASSYYEQYF. As DNA, the CDR3 is TGTGCCAGCAGTTACTACGAGCAGTACTTC.

Only a few counts were recorded for this clone. This chain uses TRBV29-1 with TRBJ1-1; no clear D. This CDR3 contains 12 residues. Germline V gives CDR1 SQVTM, CDR2 ANQGSEA. Trimming removed 7 bases at V and 6 bases at J, with 15 bases between. As DNA, the CDR3 is TGCAGCGCCTATATGTCAAGCGCTGAAGCTTTCTTT. Its translation: CSAYMSSAEAFF.

This chain links TRBV6-6 with TRBJ2-4; D is unclear. The CDR3 has 12 amino acids. V was clipped by 6 bases and J by 10 bases, with 13 bases between them. Germline lookup yields CDR1 MNHNY and CDR2 SVGAGI (reference sequence). CDR3 bases: TGTGCCAGCAGCAGTGTGGGAACGATTCAGTACTTC. Its translation: CASSSVGTIQYF.

The V gene is TRBV6-5, the J gene TRBJ1-1, with D tentatively TRBD1 (5 bases). The germline gives CDR1 MNHEY, CDR2 SVGAGI. CDR3 length equals 14 residues. V dropped 2 bases and J dropped 5 bases, with 12 bases sitting between them. The CDR3 coding sequence is TGTGCCAGCAGTTACCGGGGGACTATGACTGAAGCTTTCTTT. This encodes CASSYRGTMTEAFF.

The chain has TRBV29-1 and TRBJ1-1, with unresolved D. From germline, CDR1 is SQVTM and CDR2 ANQGSEA. Between the trimmed V and J ends, which lost 0 bases and 11 bases, there was a span of 13 bases. This CDR3 contains 12 residues. CDR3 amino acids: CSVEDRGMVAFF. For the CDR3, the DNA is TGCAGCGTTGAAGATAGAGGGATGGTCGCTTTCTTT.

V and J are TRBV5-5 and TRBJ2-2; D is possibly TRBD2 (6 bases). Germline CDR1 SGHKS, CDR2 YYEKEE (reference sequence). This CDR3 contains 16 residues. V lost 1 base to trimming and J lost 3 bases, with 13 bases between them. CDR3 amino acids: CASSLSGGTYTGELFF. The CDR3 coding sequence is TGTGCCAGCAGCTTGAGTGGCGGGACCTACACCGGGGAGCTGTTTTTT.

The gene calls are TRBV7-9 and TRBJ1-1, with TRBD1 identical over 9 bases. V lost 3 bases and J lost 3; bases outside the gene matches: 5. The CDR3 is made up of 15 amino acids. Germline V gene lookup returns CDR1 SEHNR and CDR2 FQNEAQ (reference sequence). The CDR3 sequence is CASSFQGQGDTEAFF. DNA of the CDR3: TGTGCCAGCAGCTTCCAGGGACAGGGAGACACTGAAGCTTTCTTT.

V usage is TRBV27 and J usage is TRBJ2-5, with 7 bases fitting TRBD1. V lost 5 bases, J lost 4 bases, and 13 bases stayed unmatched. Germline CDR1 MNHEY, CDR2 SMNVEV (reference sequence). There are 16 residues in the CDR3. The CDR3 bases are TGTGCCAGCAGTCCTAATCCGGGACAGCCTCCAGAGACCCAGTACTTC. Translated, it gives CASSPNPGQPPETQYF.

This clone was observed a handful of times. The rearrangement uses TRBV11-2 and TRBJ2-7; 8 bases line up with TRBD2. The CDR3 runs to 16 residues. Germline V CDR1 and CDR2: SGHAT, FQNNGV. The V gene end was trimmed by 5 bases and the J gene end by 3 bases; junction bases not matched to a gene: 12. Here the CDR3 reads CASSKGASGFYYEQYF. CDR3 DNA: TGTGCCAGCAGCAAAGGGGCTAGCGGGTTCTACTACGAGCAGTACTTC. The variable domain in full, completed from reference TRBV11-2 and TRBJ2-7, reads EAGVAQSPRYKIIEKRQSVAFWCNPISGHATLYWYQQILGQGPKLLIQFQNNGVVDDSQLPKDRFSAERLKGVDSTLKIQPAKLEDSAVYLCASSKGASGFYYEQYFGPGTRLTVT.

The gene calls are TRBV25-1 and TRBJ2-5, with D perhaps TRBD1 or TRBD2 (6 bases each). V was pared by 1 base and J by 5 bases, with 14 bases between. Germline CDR1 and CDR2: MGHDK and SYGVNS. The length of the CDR3 is 15 residues. CDR3 nucleotide sequence: TGTGCCAGCAGTGAATCACAGGGCGCGGGGGAGACCCAGTACTTC. Encoded protein: CASSESQGAGETQYF.

The chain employs TRBV25-1 and TRBJ1-6; TRBD1 is a possible D gene (5 bases). Trimming took off 2 bases at V and 6 bases at J, with 11 bases between the two ends. Germline-derived CDR1 and CDR2 are MGHDK and SYGVNS. CDR3 size: 15 residues. CDR3 coding DNA: TGTGCCAGCAGTGAACAGGGCCGACCTAATTCACCCCTCCACTTT. It specifies CASSEQGRPNSPLHF.

This sequence joins TRBV5-1 and TRBJ2-2, with D perhaps matching TRBD2 (6 bases). V gave up 3 bases and J gave up 4 bases, with 10 bases separating them. The CDR3 is 14 residues long. Germline V gene lookup returns CDR1 SGHRS and CDR2 YFSETQ. The CDR3 bases are TGCGCCAGCAGCTACGGGGGTGGCACCGGGGAGCTGTTTTTT. Amino acid sequence: CASSYGGGTGELFF.